Below are 21 T cell receptor beta chains sequenced from a single sample in a study of Ad26.COV2.S vaccination and SARS-CoV-2 variants. TCRdb keeps only in-frame clones here, not all; method: immunoSEQ multiplex PCR. The sample carries some 500,000 clones, roughly 87% recorded once. Regarding treatment: around 19 received Ad26.COV2.S at low or high dose, single or two shots; several received placebo; per-sample allocation not given. Samples were taken on day 63 after the first vaccine or placebo injection. Sequenced here: peripheral blood, sampled in a trial of Ad26.COV2.S vaccine versus placebo. The receptor source for this set is a person between 18 and 59 years old who received the Ad26.COV2.S COVID-19 vaccine or a placebo.

The chain joins TRBV30 to TRBJ1-6; D call uncertain. V was shortened by 5 bases and J by 10 bases, with 9 bases between the two germline ends. Per the germline V gene, CDR1 is GTSNPN and CDR2 is SVGIG (reference sequence). The CDR3 extends over 11 amino acids. Here the CDR3 reads CAWARRSPLHF. The CDR3 DNA is TGTGCCTGGGCCAGGCGCTCACCCCTCCACTTT.

This clone was detected a few times. Written as DNA, the CDR3 is TGTGCCAGCAGTTTTTCAGGGTCCTATGGCTACACCTTC. Translation: CASSFSGSYGYTF. This chain joins TRBV28 and TRBJ1-2; possible D gene TRBD1, 5 bases. The ends were cut back, 3 bases at V and 4 bases at J, with 9 bases in the middle. The CDR3 loop spans 13 amino acids. From germline, CDR1 is MDHEN and CDR2 SYDVKM.

This clone was counted a few times. DNA for the CDR3: TGTGCCAGCAGCTTTGCCCACGGGGCTGGCTACACCTTC. Protein: CASSFAHGAGYTF. This chain joins TRBV7-2 and TRBJ1-2; possibly TRBD1 for D (5 bases). The V gene's germline CDR1 is SGHTA and CDR2 FQGNSA. This CDR3 region has 13 residues. V lost 3 bases to trimming and J lost 7 bases, with 12 bases between them.

This clone came up once. The CDR3 region is CAWAMRGEQYF. The CDR3 DNA is TGTGCCTGGGCTATGCGTGGCGAGCAGTACTTC. The chain uses TRBV30 and TRBJ2-7; no clear D. Germline values: CDR1 GTSNPN, CDR2 SVGIG (reference sequence). The length of the CDR3 is 11 residues. V dropped 5 bases and J dropped 6 bases, with 11 bases sitting between them.

The V gene is TRBV5-1, the J gene TRBJ2-1, with 9 bases identical to TRBD2. The CDR3 has 15 amino acids. The germline CDR1 and CDR2 sequences are SGHRS and YFSETQ. V shed 1 base, J shed 4 bases, and the junction held 3 bases outside the gene matches. The DNA of the CDR3 is TGCGCCAGCAGCTTGCTTAGCGGGGGATACAATGAGCAGTTCTTC. It is translated as CASSLLSGGYNEQFF.

The chain joins TRBV15 to TRBJ2-7; unclear D gene. This CDR3 spans 17 amino acids. Germline lookup yields CDR1 LNHNV and CDR2 YYDKDF (reference sequence). The V end lost 1 base, the J end lost 0 bases, and 16 bases lay between the germline ends. CDR3 region: CATSRGVSATSSYEQYV. The CDR3 region has the DNA TGTGCCACCAGCAGAGGGGTCTCCGCGACCTCCTCCTACGAGCAGTACGTC.

The chain employs TRBV7-3 and TRBJ2-3; the D gene is possibly TRBD2 (6 bases). CDR3 size: 14 residues. The germline CDR1 and CDR2 sequences are SGHTA and FQGTGA. With 8 bases removed from V and 1 base from J, the gap between germline ends came to 13 bases. The CDR3 bases are TGTGCCAGCCGCGGCAGGGAGGGCACAGATACGCAGTATTTT. Protein product: CASRGREGTDTQYF.

This clone was recorded only once. The CDR3 protein is CASSIYTGELFF. The CDR3 DNA reads TGTGCCAGCAGTATATACACCGGGGAGCTGTTTTTT. The V call is TRBV6-6, the J call TRBJ2-2; D remains unclear. Trimming pared 5 bases from V and 3 bases from J, leaving 4 bases between. Per the germline V gene, CDR1 is MNHNY and CDR2 is SVGAGI (reference sequence). The CDR3 has 12 residues.

The chain is built from TRBV10-3 and TRBJ2-1; 9 bases align to TRBD1. V lost 3 bases, J lost 0 bases, and 6 bases stayed unmatched. Germline CDR1 reads ENHRY; CDR2 reads SYGVKD. CDR3 size: 17 residues. The CDR3 protein is CAISERDREGSYNEQFF. CDR3 sequence (DNA): TGTGCCATCAGTGAAAGGGACAGGGAAGGCTCCTACAATGAGCAGTTCTTC.

This clone is a singleton in its sample. The chain couples TRBV18 to TRBJ1-2; 7 nucleotides match TRBD1. CDR3 size: 16 residues. Losses at the gene ends were 3 bases for V and 2 bases for J; bases not matched to a gene: 9. Germline V gene sequence: CDR1 KGHSH, CDR2 LQKENI. CDR3 DNA sequence: TGTGCCAGCTCACCGAGCTCGGGACAGCGAAACTATGGCTACACCTTC. It yields the protein CASSPSSGQRNYGYTF.

The chain couples TRBV20-1 to TRBJ2-2; D is possibly TRBD1 or TRBD2 (6 bases each). V was trimmed by 3 bases and J by 6 bases, leaving 23 bases between them. The germline V gene has CDR1 DFQATT and CDR2 SNEGSKA (reference sequence). The CDR3 loop spans 17 amino acids. The CDR3 DNA reads as TGCAGTGCTAGTGTAGGTGGCGGGACCGAGGGGGCCGGGGAGCTGTTTTTT. Translated, it gives CSASVGGGTEGAGELFF.

As for this clone: Other DNA sequences in this specimen translate into the identical CDR3. The gene calls are TRBV7-9 and TRBJ2-1; 8 positions agree with TRBD2. The junction had 3 bases not matched to a gene; V was cut back by 5 bases and J by 0 bases. The CDR3 consists of 15 residues. Per the germline V gene, CDR1 is SEHNR and CDR2 is FQNEAQ (reference sequence). The CDR3 nucleotides are TGTGCCAGCAGCGCCAGCGGGAGCTCCTACAATGAGCAGTTCTTC. Its translation: CASSASGSSYNEQFF.

This chain joins TRBV14 and TRBJ2-1; D possibly uses TRBD1 or TRBD2 (5 bases each). The CDR3 contains 17 residues. CDR1 and CDR2 from the germline V gene are SGHDN and FVKESK. Deletions cut 3 bases from V and 5 bases from J, with 20 bases between. The chain's CDR3 is CASSHLGLPGGDNEQFF. The CDR3 nucleotides are TGTGCCAGCAGCCACCTAGGACTCCCTGGGGGAGACAATGAGCAGTTCTTC.

This clone was seen just once. The chain employs TRBV28 and TRBJ2-7; D gene uncertain. Trimming removed 3 bases at V and 2 bases at J, with 14 bases between. This CDR3 spans 15 amino acids. CDR1 and CDR2 (germline): MDHEN, SYDVKM. The CDR3 coding sequence is TGTGCCAGCAGTTTGGAGAGCGTCCCTCCCTACGAGCAGTACTTC. This gives the protein CASSLESVPPYEQYF.

The chain employs TRBV6-5 and TRBJ1-1; D remains unclear. The CDR3 loop spans 14 amino acids. Per germline, CDR1 MNHEY and CDR2 SVGAGI. V was cut by 10 bases and J by 4 bases, with 19 bases left in between. In nucleotides, the CDR3 is TGTGCCATTACAAGGGAACCGGCGAGCACTGAAGCTTTCTTT. Its protein product is CAITREPASTEAFF.

The chain recombines TRBV9 with TRBJ1-3, with D maybe TRBD1 (5 bases). This CDR3 comprises 16 residues. From germline, CDR1 is SGDLS and CDR2 YYNGEE. Trimming left V 3 bases short and J 3 bases short, with 16 bases between. In DNA form, the CDR3 reads TGTGCCAGCAGCGAGACCGACGGCAGGGTTGGAAACACCATATATTTT. This sequence encodes CASSETDGRVGNTIYF.

This chain uses TRBV4-1 with TRBJ1-2; no reliable D call. The germline gives CDR1 MGHRA, CDR2 YSYEKL. The V and J ends lost 2 bases and 0 bases respectively, with 13 bases between them. This CDR3 spans 16 amino acids. CDR3 sequence: CASSQISVFSNYGYTF. Here the CDR3 DNA reads TGCGCCAGCAGCCAAATCTCAGTCTTTTCTAACTATGGCTACACCTTC.

The chain combines TRBV5-1 with TRBJ1-1; D might be TRBD1 (6 bases). The germline CDR1 and CDR2 sequences are SGHRS and YFSETQ. This CDR3 comprises 16 residues. Between the trimmed V and J ends, which lost 5 bases and 5 bases, there was a span of 22 bases. The CDR3 loop reads CASSSLGRTVSTEAFF. The CDR3 bases are TGCGCCAGCAGTTCCCTGGGAAGGACAGTATCGACTGAAGCTTTCTTT.

This rearrangement joins TRBV9 to TRBJ2-1; D is perhaps TRBD2 (6 bases). The CDR3 has 15 residues. Trimming removed 5 bases from V and 0 bases from J, with 12 bases in between. The germline V gene encodes CDR1 SGDLS and CDR2 YYNGEE. CDR3 in amino acids: CASSYSSDSYNEQFF. CDR3 DNA sequence: TGTGCCAGCAGTTATTCTAGCGACTCCTACAATGAGCAGTTCTTC.

The J gene is TRBJ1-2, the V gene TRBV7-2; perhaps TRBD1 as D (6 bases). V shed 1 base and J shed 4 bases, with 10 bases lying between them. This CDR3 is built from 14 residues. In germline, CDR1 is SGHTA, CDR2 FQGNSA. Here the CDR3 reads CASSLVGGFYGYTF. The CDR3 nucleotides are TGTGCCAGCAGCTTAGTAGGGGGTTTCTATGGCTACACCTTC.

The chain links TRBV18 to TRBJ1-1; D not resolved. V dropped 5 bases and J dropped 2 bases, with 15 bases sitting between them. The CDR3 covers 15 residues. Germline loops: CDR1 KGHSH, CDR2 LQKENI. CDR3 coding DNA: TGTGCCAGCTCATCGAAACAGAGAGAAAACACTGAAGCTTTCTTT. This codes for CASSSKQRENTEAFF.